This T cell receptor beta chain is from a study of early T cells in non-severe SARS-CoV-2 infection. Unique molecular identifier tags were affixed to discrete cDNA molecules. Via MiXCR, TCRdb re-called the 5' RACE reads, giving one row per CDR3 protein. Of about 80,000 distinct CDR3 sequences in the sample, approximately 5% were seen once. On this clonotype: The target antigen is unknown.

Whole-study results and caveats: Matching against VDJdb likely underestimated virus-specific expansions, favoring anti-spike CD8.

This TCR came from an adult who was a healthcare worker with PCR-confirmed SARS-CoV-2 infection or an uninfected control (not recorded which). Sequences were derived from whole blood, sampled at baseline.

This chain's CDR3 is CASSLTDLGDLSAFF. The CDR3 nucleotides are TGTGCCAGCAGCTTGACGGACCTCGGGGACCTATCGGCTTTCTTT. The rearrangement joins TRBV5-8 to TRBJ1-1, with a possible D match to TRBD1 (5 bases). This CDR3 region has 15 residues. CDR1 and CDR2 (germline): SGHTS, YDEGEE. The V end lost 1 base, the J end lost 11 bases, and 21 bases lay between the germline ends.